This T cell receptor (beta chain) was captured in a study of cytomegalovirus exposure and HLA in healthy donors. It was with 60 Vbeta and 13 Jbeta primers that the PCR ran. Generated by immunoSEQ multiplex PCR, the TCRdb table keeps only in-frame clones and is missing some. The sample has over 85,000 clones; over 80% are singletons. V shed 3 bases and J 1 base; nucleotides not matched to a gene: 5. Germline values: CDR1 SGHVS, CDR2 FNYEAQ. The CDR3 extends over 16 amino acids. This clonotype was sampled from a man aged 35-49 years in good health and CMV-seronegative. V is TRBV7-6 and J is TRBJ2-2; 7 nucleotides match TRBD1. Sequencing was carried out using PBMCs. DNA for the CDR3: TGTGCCAGCAGCTTTACAGGGGCCCTGAACACCGGGGAGCTGTTTTTT. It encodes CASSFTGALNTGELFF. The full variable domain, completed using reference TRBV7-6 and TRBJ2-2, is GAGVSQSPRYKVTKRGQDVALRCDPISGHVSLYWYRQALGQGPEFLTYFNYEAQQDKSGLPNDRFSAERPEGSISTLTIQRTEQRDSAMYRCASSFTGALNTGELFFGEGSRLTVL.